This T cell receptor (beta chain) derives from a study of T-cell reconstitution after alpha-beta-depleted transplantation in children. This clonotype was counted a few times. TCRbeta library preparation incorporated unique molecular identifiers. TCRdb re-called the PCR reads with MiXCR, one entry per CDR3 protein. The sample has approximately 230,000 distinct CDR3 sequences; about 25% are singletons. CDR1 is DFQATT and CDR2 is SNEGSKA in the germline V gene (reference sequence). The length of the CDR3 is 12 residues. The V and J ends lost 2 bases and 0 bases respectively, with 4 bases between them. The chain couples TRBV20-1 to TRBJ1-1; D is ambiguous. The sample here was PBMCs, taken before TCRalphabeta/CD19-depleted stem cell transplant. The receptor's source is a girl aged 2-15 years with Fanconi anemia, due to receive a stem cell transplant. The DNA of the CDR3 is TGCAGTGCTAGATCAGTGAACACTGAAGCTTTCTTT. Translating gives CSARSVNTEAFF.